The 29 T cell receptor beta chains below were found in one sample sequenced in a study of cytomegalovirus exposure and HLA in healthy donors. The repertoire was sequenced with immunoSEQ multiplex PCR; TCRdb's copy has only in-frame clones and lacks some. The sample has more than 150,000 clones, about 80% seen once; the top ten hold around 2.8%. Material for sequencing was PBMCs. These receptors all come from a woman under 30 in good health and CMV-seropositive.

The chain links TRBV5-1 to TRBJ1-1, with D hard to call. The CDR3 is 15 residues long. V was pared by 0 bases and J by 1 base, with 10 bases between. CDR1 is SGHRS and CDR2 is YFSETQ in the germline V gene. The CDR3 region is CASSLVPVANTEAFF. The DNA for the CDR3 is TGCGCCAGCAGCTTGGTTCCGGTCGCGAACACTGAAGCTTTCTTT.

The chain links TRBV18 to TRBJ2-1; possibly TRBD2 for D (5 bases). CDR1 and CDR2 from the germline V gene are KGHSH and LQKENI. The length of the CDR3 is 13 residues. The V end lost 5 bases, the J end lost 5 bases, and 10 bases lay between the germline ends. The CDR3 region has the DNA TGTGCCAGCTCATCGGGGAGAGACAATGAGCAGTTCTTC. Residues: CASSSGRDNEQFF.

The V gene is TRBV29-1, the J gene TRBJ2-3; maybe TRBD2 (7 bases). This CDR3 comprises 12 residues. Trimming took 7 bases from V and 4 from J, leaving 12 bases between them. Germline loops: CDR1 SQVTM, CDR2 ANQGSEA. Here the CDR3 reads CSERGQSDTQYF. The DNA of the CDR3 is TGCAGCGAGCGGGGACAATCAGATACGCAGTATTTT.

The chain couples TRBV2 to TRBJ1-3, with 7 positions matching TRBD1. Per the germline V gene, CDR1 is SNHLY and CDR2 is FYNNEI. This CDR3 has 15 residues. With 6 bases clipped from V and 0 bases from J, the junction kept 5 bases outside the gene matches. The CDR3 loop is CASSVDRVSGNTIYF. The CDR3 DNA is TGTGCCAGCAGCGTCGACAGGGTCTCTGGAAACACCATATATTTT.

The table lists this clone with a few counts. The chain carries TRBV4-2 and TRBJ2-7; D is possibly TRBD1 (5 bases). Germline V gene lookup returns CDR1 LGHNA and CDR2 YNFKEQ. V was cut by 2 bases and J by 0 bases, with 14 bases left in between. CDR3 length: 16 amino acids. This CDR3 is CASSQTETAGSYEQYF. CDR3 coding DNA: TGTGCCAGCAGCCAAACCGAGACAGCTGGCTCCTACGAGCAGTACTTC.

The chain recombines TRBV19 with TRBJ1-1, with TRBD1 as a possible D gene (6 bases). This CDR3 has 15 amino acids. Germline V gene data show CDR1 as LNHDA and CDR2 as SQIVND (reference sequence). Trimming removed 4 bases at V and 7 bases at J, with 19 bases between. The CDR3 coding sequence is TGTGCCAGTAGTACCGAACACTCCGGACAGCTTGAAGCTTTCTTT. Residues: CASSTEHSGQLEAFF.

The chain links TRBV6-5 to TRBJ1-2; possibly TRBD1 for D (6 bases). The CDR3 runs 16 residues. Germline V CDR1 and CDR2: MNHEY, SVGAGI. The ends were cut back, 2 bases at V and 8 bases at J, with 21 bases in the middle. CDR3 nucleotides: TGTGCCAGCAGTTACCCGAAACCCCGGACAGAACGGGGCTACACCTTC. This gives the protein CASSYPKPRTERGYTF.

The gene calls are TRBV2 and TRBJ2-1, with TRBD1 matching over 9 bases. Germline V gene sequence: CDR1 SNHLY, CDR2 FYNNEI. Trimming at V came to 4 bases and at J to 6 bases, leaving 7 bases not matched to a gene. The CDR3 spans 15 residues. CDR3 region: CASSGDRVGGNEQFF. As DNA, the CDR3 is TGTGCCAGCAGTGGGGACAGGGTAGGGGGCAATGAGCAGTTCTTC.

CDR3 nucleotide sequence: TGTGCCAGCAGCTGCCCCCGACTAGCGGACAATGAGCAGTTCTTC. Translation: CASSCPRLADNEQFF. The rearrangement uses TRBV7-2 and TRBJ2-1; 9 bases match TRBD2. CDR1 and CDR2 (germline): SGHTA, FQGNSA. CDR3 length: 15 amino acids. V lost 4 bases and J lost 5; bases outside the gene matches: 6.

The chain recombines TRBV4-1 with TRBJ2-3; 13 bases fit TRBD2. V lost 4 bases, J lost 0 bases, and 7 bases stayed unmatched. The germline V gene has CDR1 MGHRA and CDR2 YSYEKL. The CDR3 consists of 18 residues. CDR3 region: CASSLMGLAGTSTDTQYF. CDR3 nucleotides: TGCGCCAGCAGCCTAATGGGACTAGCGGGGACTAGCACAGATACGCAGTATTTT.

The chain recombines TRBV9 with TRBJ1-4, with TRBD1 as a possible D gene (6 bases). Trimming stripped 3 bases from V and 6 bases from J, with 12 bases between. Germline assignment: CDR1 SGDLS and CDR2 YYNGEE. CDR3 size: 14 residues. CDR3 protein: CASSETTGHEKLFF. The DNA of the CDR3 is TGTGCCAGCAGCGAGACCACAGGGCATGAAAAACTGTTTTTT.

The chain has TRBV11-2 and TRBJ2-7; tentative D call: TRBD1 (5 bases). Germline CDR1 reads SGHAT; CDR2 reads FQNNGV. Trimming left V 5 bases short and J 4 bases short, with 18 bases between. The CDR3 consists of 15 residues. CDR3 sequence: CASSASFRVPYEQYF. As DNA, the CDR3 is TGTGCCAGCAGCGCCAGTTTCAGGGTCCCTTACGAGCAGTACTTC.

The genes are TRBV27 and TRBJ2-3, with 7 bases lining up with TRBD2. Germline values: CDR1 MNHEY, CDR2 SMNVEV (reference sequence). The CDR3 loop spans 14 amino acids. Losses at the gene ends were 9 bases for V and 11 bases for J; bases not matched to a gene: 17. The CDR3 loop is CASGRDGGFREQYF. In DNA, the CDR3 is TGTGCCAGTGGCCGGGACGGGGGGTTCCGTGAGCAGTATTTT.

The chain joins TRBV5-4 to TRBJ1-6, with no clear D. CDR3 length: 16 residues. Germline-derived CDR1 and CDR2 are SGHNT and YYREEE (reference sequence). V gave up 0 bases and J gave up 0 bases, with 7 bases separating them. The CDR3 sequence is CASSLGSSSYNSPLHF. The CDR3 bases are TGTGCCAGCAGCTTGGGATCCAGCTCCTATAATTCACCCCTCCACTTT.

This chain connects TRBV4-1 to TRBJ2-4, with TRBD2 matching over 8 bases. J gave up 1 base and V 0 bases, and 11 bases lay outside the gene matches. The CDR3 length is 19 residues. CDR1 and CDR2 from the germline V gene are MGHRA and YSYEKL. In DNA, the CDR3 is TGCGCCAGCAGCCAAGAAGCGAGCGGGGGCCCCCTCGCCAAAAACATTCAGTACTTC. Translation gives CASSQEASGGPLAKNIQYF.

This clone was counted between two and nine times. The CDR3 protein is CASQGQTGNQPQHF. The CDR3 bases are TGTGCCAGCCAGGGACAGACGGGCAATCAGCCCCAGCATTTT. The rearrangement uses TRBV2 and TRBJ1-5, with 7 positions matching TRBD1. V lost 8 bases and J lost 2; bases outside the gene matches: 6. The germline V gene has CDR1 SNHLY and CDR2 FYNNEI. The CDR3 loop spans 14 amino acids.

The V call is TRBV13, the J call TRBJ1-1, with D hard to call. V was cut by 2 bases and J by 4 bases, with 14 bases left in between. CDR3 length equals 15 residues. Germline loops: CDR1 PRHDT, CDR2 FYEKMQ (reference sequence). The CDR3 nucleotides are TGTGCCAGCAGCTTATCCGAGGGTAGGAGCACTGAAGCTTTCTTT. It specifies CASSLSEGRSTEAFF. The entire variable domain, with the rest obtained from reference TRBV13 and TRBJ1-1, is as follows: AAGVIQSPRHLIKEKRETATLKCYPIPRHDTVYWYQQGPGQDPQFLISFYEKMQSDKGSIPDRFSAQQFSDYHSELNMSSLELGDSALYFCASSLSEGRSTEAFFGQGTRLTVV.

This chain connects TRBV6-6 to TRBJ2-7; weak D call: TRBD2 (6 bases). This CDR3 is built from 14 residues. The germline gives CDR1 MNHNY, CDR2 SVGAGI (reference sequence). With 7 bases removed from V and 4 bases from J, the gap between germline ends came to 17 bases. This chain's CDR3 is CASTPQEGWYEQYF. CDR3 nucleotides: TGTGCCAGCACCCCTCAGGAGGGATGGTACGAGCAGTACTTC.

The chain joins TRBV9 to TRBJ2-5; D is perhaps TRBD2 (5 bases). Germline-derived CDR1 and CDR2 are SGDLS and YYNGEE. The CDR3 consists of 14 residues. V gave up 0 bases and J gave up 5 bases, with 11 bases separating them. The CDR3, as DNA: TGTGCCAGCAGCGTAGCGGGGAGTGGGGAGACCCAGTACTTC. It is translated as CASSVAGSGETQYF.

V usage is TRBV10-3 and J usage is TRBJ1-6; a weak D match, TRBD1 (5 bases). This CDR3 has 14 residues. Germline CDR1 is ENHRY and CDR2 is SYGVKD. V lost 6 bases, J lost 8 bases, and 14 bases lay in between. In nucleotides, the CDR3 is TGTGCCATCAGGCCGAGGACAACCCATTCACCCCTCCACTTT. Translation: CAIRPRTTHSPLHF.

The chain employs TRBV19 and TRBJ1-5; 11 bases are a match to TRBD1. The CDR3 contains 17 residues. Germline assignment: CDR1 LNHDA and CDR2 SQIVND (reference sequence). V shed 7 bases and J 4 bases; nucleotides not matched to a gene: 12. CDR3 sequence (DNA): TGTGCCAGTACCGACAGGGCTTGGGACAGGGGGAATCAGCCCCAGCATTTT. Protein sequence: CASTDRAWDRGNQPQHF.

V usage is TRBV2 and J usage is TRBJ2-2; possible D gene TRBD2, 9 bases. CDR3 length: 17 residues. V dropped 3 bases and J dropped 6 bases, with 20 bases sitting between them. Looked up from germline, CDR1 is SNHLY and CDR2 is FYNNEI. This CDR3 reads CASSDELSGGQAGELFF. The DNA for the CDR3 is TGTGCCAGCAGTGATGAGCTTAGCGGGGGACAGGCCGGGGAGCTGTTTTTT.

The chain has TRBV5-8 and TRBJ2-7; 13 nucleotides align to TRBD2. The CDR3 runs 15 residues. The germline V gene encodes CDR1 SGHTS and CDR2 YDEGEE. Losses at the gene ends were 2 bases for V and 3 bases for J; bases not matched to a gene: 2. CDR3 coding DNA: TGTGCCAGCAGCTTACTAGCGGGGGGGCTCTACGAGCAGTACTTC. Its translation is CASSLLAGGLYEQYF.

The chain employs TRBV27 and TRBJ2-5, with a weak D call TRBD2 (7 bases). Trimming took 6 bases from V and 1 from J, leaving 21 bases between them. The V gene's germline CDR1 is MNHEY and CDR2 SMNVEV (reference sequence). This CDR3 is built from 17 residues. The CDR3 region is CASSKTYREGIQETQYF. The CDR3 bases are TGTGCCAGCAGCAAGACATACAGGGAGGGGATCCAAGAGACCCAGTACTTC.

This sequence joins TRBV7-2 and TRBJ2-1; D unclear. V dropped 3 bases and J dropped 0 bases, with 9 bases sitting between them. The length of the CDR3 is 15 residues. Germline loops: CDR1 SGHTA, CDR2 FQGNSA. CDR3 in amino acids: CASSLLESSYNEQFF. The CDR3 DNA reads as TGTGCCAGCAGCTTGTTGGAGAGCTCCTACAATGAGCAGTTCTTC.

The chain carries TRBV6-5 and TRBJ2-3; maybe TRBD2 (5 bases). V lost 3 bases and J lost 6, with 16 bases in between. CDR1 and CDR2 from the germline V gene are MNHEY and SVGAGI. CDR3 length: 15 amino acids. The DNA of the CDR3 is TGTGCCAGCAGTTATAGGACTCCTACGGAGGATACGCAGTATTTT. Protein product: CASSYRTPTEDTQYF.

V is TRBV19 and J is TRBJ2-7; a possible D gene is TRBD1 (5 bases). Germline CDR1 is LNHDA and CDR2 is SQIVND (reference sequence). The CDR3 contains 14 residues. The germline V and J ends were trimmed by 3 bases and 0 bases, with 9 bases remaining between them. The CDR3 spells CASSITDSSYEQYF. CDR3 DNA sequence: TGTGCCAGTAGTATTACCGACAGCTCCTACGAGCAGTACTTC.

This chain joins TRBV2 and TRBJ2-1; TRBD2 matches 9 bases. This CDR3 spans 16 amino acids. CDR1 is SNHLY and CDR2 is FYNNEI in the germline V gene. The V and J ends lost 2 bases and 7 bases, in that order; junction bases with no gene match: 9. CDR3 nucleotides: TGTGCCAGCAGTGAACTGGCGGGGGGGTTTTATAATGAGCAGTTCTTC. Residues: CASSELAGGFYNEQFF.

As DNA, the CDR3 is TGTGCCAGCAGTCCGCGGGGACCGACGAACACCGGGGAGCTGTTTTTT. Translated: CASSPRGPTNTGELFF. This chain joins TRBV2 and TRBJ2-2; D possibly corresponds to TRBD2 (6 bases). Germline V CDR1 and CDR2: SNHLY, FYNNEI. Trimming took off 5 bases at V and 0 bases at J, with 13 bases between the two ends. The CDR3 has 16 amino acids.